The sequence of this TCR beta chain was determined in a study of blood T cell repertoires in COVID-19. About the research overall: The study drew acute and convalescent COVID-19 samples from the United States, Italy and Spain.

V lost 5 bases to trimming and J lost 6 bases, with 16 bases between them. The CDR3 sequence is 14 residues long. The germline V gene encodes CDR1 LNHDA and CDR2 SQIVND (reference sequence). Method: immunoSEQ multiplex PCR; TCRdb's copy keeps in-frame clones and lacks some. This sample yields 200,000 to 300,000 clones, of which around nine tenths are seen a single time; about 7.6% belongs to the top ten. The TCR was taken from a woman in her 70s with active or convalescent COVID-19. The chain joins TRBV19 to TRBJ1-1; D remains ambiguous. Sequenced: peripheral blood. The CDR3 reads CASSSYGEGAEAFF. For the CDR3, the DNA is TGTGCCAGTAGTTCCTACGGGGAGGGTGCTGAAGCTTTCTTT.